The 27 T cell receptor beta chains below come from one sample, sequenced in a study of T cells in Graves' hyperthyroidism and ophthalmopathy. Researchers amplified the TCR beta CDR3 regions from RNA transcripts. The HTBI primer set was used in a first-round RT-PCR of the TCR CDR3. From the multiplex PCR reads, TCRdb called clonotypes with MiXCR, one entry per CDR3 protein. Here the sample spans nearly 600,000 distinct CDR3 sequences, 11% to 15% being singletons. Sample: blood. The receptors were sampled from a woman under 40 with Graves' hyperthyroidism that later progressed to Graves' ophthalmopathy.

This clonotype was recorded at least ten times. The chain couples TRBV5-1 to TRBJ2-1; 10 nucleotides align to TRBD2. Germline V gives CDR1 SGHRS, CDR2 YFSETQ. V shed 1 base, J shed 6 bases, and the junction held 4 bases outside the gene matches. The CDR3 length is 15 residues. The CDR3: CASSLIPSGSNEQFF. The CDR3 DNA is TGCGCCAGCAGCTTGATACCTAGCGGGAGCAATGAGCAGTTCTTC.

In its sample, this clonotype was seen many times. The CDR3 DNA sequence: TGTGCCAGCAGCCTACTAACTAGCGGACAGTACTTC. Protein sequence: CASSLLTSGQYF. This chain connects TRBV2 to TRBJ2-7, with 8 bases lining up with TRBD2. This CDR3 spans 12 amino acids. The germline V gene encodes CDR1 SNHLY and CDR2 FYNNEI. The ends lost 6 bases at V and 10 bases at J; junction bases unmatched: 8.

This clonotype appeared many times. The chain is built from TRBV6-5 and TRBJ2-5; D is ambiguous. Germline CDR1 is MNHEY and CDR2 is SVGAGI. V gave up 1 base and J gave up 4 bases, with 10 bases separating them. The CDR3 runs 14 residues. DNA for the CDR3: TGTGCCAGCAGTTACTTTTGGGGAACAGAGACCCAGTACTTC. It codes for CASSYFWGTETQYF.

This clonotype was picked up many times. The chain has TRBV28 and TRBJ1-5; D uncertain. The CDR3 spans 15 residues. The germline gives CDR1 MDHEN, CDR2 SYDVKM. The ends were cut back, 2 bases at V and 1 base at J, with 9 bases in the middle. The CDR3 spells CASSLREESNQPQHF. The DNA of the CDR3 is TGTGCCAGCAGTTTAAGGGAAGAGAGCAATCAGCCCCAGCATTTT.

The chain recombines TRBV9 with TRBJ2-2, with 9 bases aligning to TRBD1. The CDR3 totals 16 residues. Trimming took 4 bases from V and 6 from J; bases not matched to a gene: 10. Germline V lookup: CDR1 SGDLS, CDR2 YYNGEE. CDR3 nucleotide sequence: TGTGCCAGCAGCTCCTTAGACAGGGGGGGCGCCGGGGAGCTGTTTTTT. Its translation: CASSSLDRGGAGELFF.

This clonotype was counted only a few times. J is TRBJ2-7 and V is TRBV6-1, with D unclear. In germline, CDR1 is MNHNS, CDR2 SASEGT. This CDR3 has 12 residues. The V and J ends lost 2 bases and 5 bases respectively, with 7 bases between them. The CDR3 DNA follows: TGTGCCAGCAGTGAAATGGGCGACGAGCAGTACTTC. Amino acids: CASSEMGDEQYF.

This clonotype was counted between two and nine times. J is TRBJ1-4 and V is TRBV7-9; the match to TRBD1 covers 7 bases. Germline V lookup: CDR1 SEHNR, CDR2 FQNEAQ (reference sequence). This CDR3 is built from 15 residues. Unmatched junction bases numbered 9, after V lost 4 bases and J lost 7 bases. The CDR3 reads CASSSSSGGGEKLFF. The CDR3 nucleotides read TGTGCCAGCAGCTCTTCTTCAGGGGGGGGTGAAAAACTGTTTTTT. Looking up the rest from reference TRBV7-9 and TRBJ1-4 gives the full variable domain: DTGVSQNPRHKITKRGQNVTFRCDPISEHNRLYWYRQTLGQGPEFLTYFQNEAQLEKSRLLSDRFSAERPKGSFSTLEIQRTEQGDSAMYLCASSSSSGGGEKLFFGSGTQLSVL.

The rearrangement uses TRBV3-1 and TRBJ2-7; maybe TRBD2 (5 bases). The CDR3 is 17 residues long. Trimming left V 0 bases short and J 0 bases short, with 15 bases between. Per the germline V gene, CDR1 is LGHDT and CDR2 is YNNKEL (reference sequence). CDR3 nucleotide sequence: TGTGCCAGCAGCCAAGATCTTGTTAGCGCGAGCTCCTACGAGCAGTACTTC. Protein: CASSQDLVSASSYEQYF.

V gene TRBV10-3 combines with J gene TRBJ2-3; TRBD1 matches 9 bases. Germline trimming cut 2 bases from V and 2 bases from J; bases unmatched to any gene: 5. Germline V gene data show CDR1 as ENHRY and CDR2 as SYGVKD. This CDR3 contains 16 residues. The CDR3 region is CAISEVRTGVTDTQYF. CDR3 coding DNA: TGTGCCATCAGTGAGGTTCGGACAGGGGTCACAGATACGCAGTATTTT.

This clonotype was counted ten times or more. The DNA for the CDR3 is TGTGCCAGCAGCTTAGCAGGGTCCGTGGAGGGCTACACCTTC. Residues: CASSLAGSVEGYTF. This chain joins TRBV7-8 and TRBJ1-2; D unclear. CDR1 is SGHVS, CDR2 FQNEAQ, per germline. The CDR3 loop spans 14 amino acids. V was pared by 0 bases and J by 8 bases, with 13 bases between.

The V call is TRBV7-9, the J call TRBJ2-1, with TRBD2 matching 9 bases. CDR3 size: 16 residues. Germline V gene sequence: CDR1 SEHNR, CDR2 FQNEAQ (reference sequence). The ends lost 5 bases at V and 4 bases at J; junction bases unmatched: 9. The CDR3: CASSRLADYRYNEQFF. CDR3 nucleotide sequence: TGTGCCAGCAGCCGACTAGCGGACTACCGGTACAATGAGCAGTTCTTC.

This chain uses TRBV11-2 with TRBJ2-4, with D unresolved. This CDR3 has 13 residues. Deletions cut 1 base from V and 8 bases from J, with 9 bases between. Germline V gives CDR1 SGHAT, CDR2 FQNNGV. This CDR3 reads CASSLGLVDIQYF. CDR3 nucleotide sequence: TGTGCCAGCAGCTTAGGGCTAGTCGACATTCAGTACTTC.

This clonotype was seen many times. The rearrangement joins TRBV28 to TRBJ2-3; weak D call: TRBD1 (6 bases). V was shortened by 6 bases and J by 5 bases, with 12 bases between the two germline ends. Germline V lookup: CDR1 MDHEN, CDR2 SYDVKM. The CDR3 is made up of 13 amino acids. The CDR3 sequence: CASREGGLDTQYF. CDR3 bases: TGTGCCAGCAGGGAAGGGGGATTAGATACGCAGTATTTT.

This clonotype was seen a single time. The chain links TRBV11-2 to TRBJ2-7, with 10 bases fitting TRBD2. J was trimmed by 2 bases and V by 3 bases; bases with no gene match: 7. The germline V gene encodes CDR1 SGHAT and CDR2 FQNNGV. CDR3 length equals 16 residues. The CDR3 nucleotides are TGTGCCAGCAGCTTGCATCGGACTAGCGGACCCTACGAGCAGTACTTC. This sequence encodes CASSLHRTSGPYEQYF.

The gene calls are TRBV30 and TRBJ2-5; D call uncertain. Trimming took off 8 bases at V and 4 bases at J, with 11 bases between the two ends. From germline, CDR1 is GTSNPN and CDR2 SVGIG (reference sequence). CDR3 length equals 11 residues. In DNA form, the CDR3 reads TGTGCCGGTGGACCCCGAGAGACCCAGTACTTC. It yields the protein CAGGPRETQYF.

This clonotype was recorded many times. The DNA for the CDR3 is TGTGCCAGCAGCTTCGATACATGGACAGGTGGAAACACCATATATTTT. This translates into CASSFDTWTGGNTIYF. The chain combines TRBV12-3 or TRBV12-4 with TRBJ1-3, with 7 nucleotides matching TRBD1. The CDR3 length is 16 residues. The V segment lost 6 bases and the J segment 3 bases; nucleotides outside the gene matches: 11.

This clonotype occurred many times. The V and J genes are TRBV27 and TRBJ2-1, with TRBD2 identical over 8 bases. CDR1 is MNHEY, CDR2 SMNVEV, per germline (reference sequence). The CDR3 is 17 residues long. V lost 6 bases and J lost 10; bases outside the gene matches: 20. The DNA for the CDR3 is TGTGCCAGCAGGCAGACCGGGACTAGAGCCCCTTCGGGGGAGCAGTTCTTC. Translated: CASRQTGTRAPSGEQFF.

This clonotype has a count of ten or more. The rearrangement joins TRBV29-1 to TRBJ1-1; a weak D match, TRBD1 (6 bases). V lost 7 bases to trimming and J lost 1 base, with 13 bases between them. This CDR3 contains 13 residues. The germline V gene encodes CDR1 SQVTM and CDR2 ANQGSEA. CDR3 bases: TGCAGCGCCGAAGGGACACGGAACACTGAAGCTTTCTTT. Its translation: CSAEGTRNTEAFF.

This clonotype appeared many times. The V gene is TRBV28, the J gene TRBJ2-7; no reliable D call. This CDR3 is 13 amino acids long. Trimming took 5 bases from V and 2 from J, leaving 10 bases between them. Germline CDR1 is MDHEN and CDR2 is SYDVKM. CDR3 in DNA: TGTGCCAGCAGTATTGACGGTCCCTACGAGCAGTACTTC. It is translated as CASSIDGPYEQYF.

The chain links TRBV4-3 to TRBJ2-3; D may be TRBD2 (6 bases). V was trimmed by 4 bases and J by 2 bases, leaving 10 bases between them. CDR1 LGHNA and CDR2 YSLEER come from the germline V gene. This CDR3 spans 14 amino acids. CDR3 bases: TGCGCCAGCAGCCCGGGACTCTACACAGATACGCAGTATTTT. It encodes CASSPGLYTDTQYF.

In its sample, this clonotype was seen once. Given a much more abundant clone one base away, this may be a read error. The J gene is TRBJ1-6, the V gene TRBV5-1; no firm D call. Germline V CDR1 and CDR2: SGHRS, YFSETQ. The CDR3 is made up of 15 amino acids. V was cut by 0 bases and J by 10 bases, with 14 bases left in between. The CDR3 here is CASSLEVSGKSPLHF. In DNA form, the CDR3 reads TGCGCCAGCAGCTTGGAAGTTTCCGGAAAGTCACCCCTCCACTTT.

This rearrangement joins TRBV6-6 to TRBJ2-1; D remains ambiguous. The CDR3 spans 15 residues. Germline V CDR1 and CDR2: MNHNY, SVGAGI (reference sequence). Trimming shortened V by 2 bases and J by 1 base, and 9 bases separated the two germline ends. DNA for the CDR3: TGTGCCAGCAGTTACAATGTGGGGTCCTACAATGAGCAGTTCTTC. Translated, it gives CASSYNVGSYNEQFF.

This clonotype has a count of ten or more. J is TRBJ2-7 and V is TRBV28; the D call may be TRBD1 or TRBD2 (5 bases each). Germline loops: CDR1 MDHEN, CDR2 SYDVKM. The ends were cut back, 5 bases at V and 5 bases at J, with 19 bases in the middle. The CDR3 spans 15 residues. CDR3 DNA: TGTGCCAGCAGTGCACCCGGGACCGAAGTAGACGAGCAGTACTTC. Translated: CASSAPGTEVDEQYF.

This clonotype was seen many times. The chain links TRBV6-1 to TRBJ1-1, with a possible D match to TRBD1 (6 bases). This CDR3 comprises 13 residues. In germline, CDR1 is MNHNS, CDR2 SASEGT. V was trimmed by 6 bases and J by 2 bases, leaving 10 bases between them. CDR3 protein: CASRETGNTEAFF. CDR3 DNA: TGTGCCAGCAGGGAGACAGGTAACACTGAAGCTTTCTTT.

This clonotype was counted only a few times. J is TRBJ2-7 and V is TRBV5-5; 8 nucleotides match TRBD1. CDR1 and CDR2 from the germline V gene are SGHKS and YYEKEE (reference sequence). The CDR3 is made up of 17 amino acids. The J segment lost 2 bases and the V segment lost 4 bases, leaving 14 bases of the junction unmatched. The CDR3 loop is CASSTTLIGRGPYEQYF. CDR3 DNA sequence: TGTGCCAGCAGCACCACCCTGATAGGCAGGGGGCCCTACGAGCAGTACTTC.

This clonotype was seen only a few times. V and J are TRBV6-1 and TRBJ1-6; D may be TRBD1 (5 bases). The V end was cut by 5 bases, the J end by 2 bases, with 16 bases between. CDR3 size: 17 residues. The germline gives CDR1 MNHNS, CDR2 SASEGT. The CDR3 protein is CASSYSTGDPYNSPLHF. The CDR3 DNA reads as TGTGCCAGCAGTTATTCCACCGGGGACCCCTATAATTCACCCCTCCACTTT.

This clonotype was observed at least ten times. This CDR3 is CAWSVLGFANTGELFF. CDR3 coding DNA: TGTGCCTGGAGTGTATTGGGGTTCGCGAACACCGGGGAGCTGTTTTTT. V gene TRBV30 combines with J gene TRBJ2-2; D gene uncertain. The CDR3 loop spans 16 amino acids. The V gene's germline CDR1 is GTSNPN and CDR2 SVGIG (reference sequence). V lost 0 bases, J lost 0 bases, and 11 bases lay in between.